This entry features one TCR beta chain sequence. This receptor's antigen is unknown. Base qualities were left out, and no much larger clone turns up one base away. The sample's time point, from its label and the paper: baseline before first vaccination. Vaccinee samples came from UK trials COV001 and COV002, including a single-blind randomized controlled phase 2/3 trial of AZD1222 (ChAdOx1 nCoV-19) in healthy adults. For TCRbeta chain sequencing, PBMC samples from trial participants were taken at day 0 and at day 28 after the second dose. This specimen comes from a study of T cell responses to AZD1222 COVID-19 vaccine (dated by TCRdb to about 2021). Some background on the complete study: AZD1222 recipients whose second dose came at about 4 weeks and those whose second dose came at about 12 weeks were combined into one group, since spike-specific TCR depth and breadth did not differ between the two schedules. A total of around 240 trial participants underwent TCR sequencing, of whom approximately 210 received two doses of AZD1222 and some 26 received two doses of the MenACWY control vaccine. Trial participants were enrolled by age into subgroups of 18-55, 56-69 and 70-plus years, and around 150, 29 and 61 TCR-sequenced participants, respectively, were included in these subgroups. What the study reported, not specific to this receptor: Because no samples from the day 14 peak response were available, repertoires could be characterized only after the peak T cell response. The whole spike protein was spanned by vaccine-associated CD4 TCRs, and dominant responses were seen in regions 160-218 and 743-854. After two AZD1222 doses, both the breadth and the depth of spike-specific TCRs were significantly higher than at day 0 and than in MenACWY recipients. Epitopes outside the regions mutated in the B.1.351 and B.1.1.7 variants were reportedly recognized by nearly half of the unique spike-specific TCRs. In the small 56-69-year group, the increase in depth fell short of significance, most likely because of low power. Conclusions about previously exposed vaccinees are limited, since just six AZD1222 recipients were seropositive for SARS-CoV-2 at baseline. Most participants were white British and females outnumbered males, and the authors suggested that clonal diversity may have been underestimated.

The CDR3 regions of human TCRbeta chains were subjected to immunosequencing. For the original study's pipeline: Repertoire TCRs were matched against a reference library of SARS-CoV-2-specific TCRs generated with the MIRA antigen-specificity platform. Breadth was defined as the fraction of unique TCRs that were SARS-CoV-2-associated. Depth was defined as the fraction of total T cells that were SARS-CoV-2-associated. Using the MIRA data, each spike-specific TCR was mapped to the spike region that the TCR reacts to and placed in a CD4 or CD8 class. Log10-transformed breadth and depth values were compared by one-way ANOVA with Sidak's multiple comparisons tests. TCRdb carries this immuneACCESS record with in-frame sequences only. Its versions omit some clonotypes, under half of them owing to an unresolved V gene in the studies checked, with the rest unexplained. For V, J and clone size, that table is used; D and trimming come from the DNA. The table for this sample lists some 92,000 clones; around 93% of them were counted only once. The ten most abundant clones make up approximately 8.3% of the sample.

Counted from cysteine to phenylalanine, this CDR3 has 13 amino acids. The kept DNA is CDR3 alone, 39 bases in frame from the first base. CDR1 and CDR2 were assigned from the germline V gene as KGHDR and SFDVKD. Cut back by 3 bases and 2 bases, the V and J ends lie 6 bases apart. This sample comprised peripheral blood, obtained on day 0 of AZD1222 vaccination. This sequence originates from an adult in good health. The chain is encoded by TRBV24-1 joined to TRBJ2-5; TRBD1 is a possible D gene, resting on 5 matching bases. In nucleotide form, the sequence is TGTGCCACCAGTGATGGACAACAAGAGACCCAGTACTTC. This encodes CATSDGQQETQYF.